One and the same sample provided the 14 T cell receptor beta chains below, sequenced in a study of CD8 T cells in ankylosing spondylitis. TCRdb independently ran MiXCR on the 5' RACE reads; one entry per CDR3 protein. The sample holds about 100,000 distinct CDR3 sequences, 7.5% to 9% seen once. Sequenced sample: blood, either unsorted or a sorted T cell fraction (not recorded which). The receptors come from a male donor with ankylosing spondylitis or in good health (not recorded which).

This clonotype was recorded a few times. The chain's CDR3 is CASTPAADTQYF. CDR3 nucleotides: TGTGCCAGCACTCCGGCGGCAGATACGCAGTATTTT. The rearrangement links TRBV7-9 to TRBJ2-3; no definite D call. CDR1 is SEHNR, CDR2 FQNEAQ, per germline (reference sequence). The CDR3 sequence is 12 residues long. With 7 bases removed from V and 4 bases from J, the gap between germline ends came to 9 bases.

This clonotype was found many times. The V and J genes are TRBV5-1 and TRBJ2-2; D remains unclear. CDR1 is SGHRS, CDR2 YFSETQ, per germline. V gave up 4 bases and J gave up 6 bases, with 1 base separating them. CDR3 length equals 10 residues. CDR3 in amino acids: CASSPGELFF. The CDR3 region has the DNA TGCGCCAGCAGCCCCGGGGAGCTGTTTTTT.

This clonotype was counted at least ten times. The rearrangement links TRBV7-3 to TRBJ1-1, with D perhaps matching TRBD1 (5 bases). CDR1 and CDR2 (germline): SGHTA, FQGTGA. The CDR3 has 13 amino acids. V was pared by 5 bases and J by 1 base, with 8 bases between. CDR3 nucleotide sequence: TGTGCCAGCAGCACCCAGGGGAACACTGAAGCTTTCTTT. It translates to CASSTQGNTEAFF.

In its sample, this clonotype was seen a few times. The chain has TRBV11-3 and TRBJ2-2, with D unresolved. The V end lost 3 bases, the J end lost 4 bases, and 6 bases lay between the germline ends. The V gene's germline CDR1 is SGHNT and CDR2 YENEEA. The CDR3 is 13 residues long. CDR3 bases: TGTGCCAGCAGCTTTGGCAGCACCGGGGAGCTGTTTTTT. Protein: CASSFGSTGELFF. The full variable domain, its missing parts supplied by reference TRBV11-3 and TRBJ2-2, is EAGVVQSPRYKIIEKKQPVAFWCNPISGHNTLYWYLQNLGQGPELLIRYENEEAVDDSQLPKDRFSAERLKGVDSTLKIQPAELGDSAVYLCASSFGSTGELFFGEGSRLTVL.

This clonotype was picked up many times. The rearrangement links TRBV5-5 to TRBJ2-1; the match to TRBD2 covers 9 bases. V shed 1 base and J 7 bases; nucleotides not matched to a gene: 6. Germline values: CDR1 SGHKS, CDR2 YYEKEE (reference sequence). The CDR3 runs 15 residues. The chain's CDR3 is CASSLIGSGGNEQFF. DNA for the CDR3: TGTGCCAGCAGCTTGATTGGGAGCGGGGGGAATGAGCAGTTCTTC.

The chain recombines TRBV12-3 or TRBV12-4 with TRBJ1-3, with 7 bases aligning to TRBD1. J was trimmed by 8 bases and V by 4 bases; bases with no gene match: 8. The CDR3 spans 14 residues. The CDR3 protein is CASSSTGPRHTIYF. The DNA for the CDR3 is TGTGCCAGCAGTTCGACAGGGCCTCGACACACCATATATTTT.

The chain has TRBV7-2 and TRBJ1-5, with D perhaps matching TRBD1 (5 bases). Germline CDR1 SGHTA, CDR2 FQGNSA. This CDR3 has 14 amino acids. V shed 3 bases and J shed 7 bases, with 13 bases lying between them. The CDR3 sequence: CASSLVRGRQPQHF. The CDR3 bases are TGTGCCAGCAGCTTGGTCCGGGGCAGACAGCCCCAGCATTTT.

This clonotype came up many times. The J gene is TRBJ1-5, the V gene TRBV12-3 or TRBV12-4; weak D call: TRBD1 (5 bases). Between the trimmed V and J ends, which lost 6 bases and 2 bases, there was a span of 14 bases. The CDR3 contains 15 residues. The CDR3 nucleotides are TGTGCCAGCAGGGACACCGGAGGGGGCAATCAGCCCCAGCATTTT. It codes for CASRDTGGGNQPQHF.

This clonotype has more than one count but fewer than ten. Possible read error: a much larger clone is one base away. The CDR3 region has the DNA TGTGCCAACAGCCAGAGGACAGCTAACACTGAAGCTTTCTTT. This sequence encodes CANSQRTANTEAFF. The genes are TRBV3-1 and TRBJ1-1; a possible D gene is TRBD1 (6 bases). The CDR3 sequence is 14 residues long. Germline-derived CDR1 and CDR2 are LGHDT and YNNKEL (reference sequence).

The chain employs TRBV7-9 and TRBJ2-4, with D possibly being TRBD1 or TRBD2 (6 bases each). The CDR3 length is 17 residues. CDR1 SEHNR and CDR2 FQNEAQ come from the germline V gene (reference sequence). Trimming shortened V by 1 base and J by 11 bases, and 24 bases separated the two germline ends. This chain's CDR3 is CASSLGGGHPERDVQYF. CDR3 DNA: TGTGCCAGCAGCTTAGGTGGGGGGCACCCCGAAAGAGACGTTCAGTACTTC.

In nucleotides, the CDR3 is TGTGCCAGTAGTATGCGAGCCTATTCCCCTTACAATGAGCAGTTCTTC. Amino acids: CASSMRAYSPYNEQFF. The genes are TRBV19 and TRBJ2-1, with D uncertain. Germline V CDR1 and CDR2: LNHDA, SQIVND (reference sequence). Between the trimmed V and J ends, which lost 3 bases and 4 bases, there was a span of 16 bases. There are 16 residues in the CDR3.

This clonotype has at least ten counts. The chain has TRBV3-1 and TRBJ2-1; 9 bases are shared with TRBD2. Germline V gene data show CDR1 as LGHDT and CDR2 as YNNKEL (reference sequence). V was pared by 6 bases and J by 2 bases, with 5 bases of the junction left unmatched. CDR3 length: 15 amino acids. The CDR3 DNA reads as TGTGCCAGCAGTATTAGCGGGAGAGCCTACAATGAGCAGTTCTTC. This translates into CASSISGRAYNEQFF.

V gene TRBV4-3 combines with J gene TRBJ2-6; TRBD1 matches 7 bases. CDR1 is LGHNA and CDR2 is YSLEER in the germline V gene. The CDR3 totals 16 residues. The trim removed 0 bases at V and 4 bases at J, leaving 3 bases unmatched. The CDR3 DNA is TGCGCCAGCAGCCAAGAGCAGGGGGAAGGGGCCAACGTCCTGACTTTC. The encoded protein is CASSQEQGEGANVLTF.

This clonotype came up many times. The gene calls are TRBV30 and TRBJ1-4; 8 nucleotides match TRBD1. In germline, CDR1 is GTSNPN, CDR2 SVGIG (reference sequence). CDR3 length: 17 residues. The V gene end was trimmed by 1 base and the J gene end by 2 bases; junction bases not matched to a gene: 9. The CDR3 region is CAWSADRGWSTNEKLFF. The CDR3 DNA reads TGTGCCTGGAGTGCAGACAGGGGTTGGAGCACTAATGAAAAACTGTTTTTT. Complete variable domain (other parts from reference TRBV30 and TRBJ1-4): SQTIHQWPATLVQPVGSPLSLECTVEGTSNPNLYWYRQAAGRGLQLLFYSVGIGQISSEVPQNLSASRPQDRQFILSSKKLLLSDSGFYLCAWSADRGWSTNEKLFFGSGTQLSVL.